Listed below are T cell receptor beta chains from one sample, sequenced in a study of T cell responses to AZD1222 COVID-19 vaccine. Some clones are missing from TCRdb's copy, which holds only in-frame ones; the method was immunoSEQ multiplex PCR. The sample consists of 90,000 to 150,000 clones, 85% to 90% of them appearing once. This sample comprised peripheral blood, obtained 28 days after the second AZD1222 dose. The receptors come from an adult who received the AZD1222 COVID-19 vaccine. The CDR3 runs from the conserved cysteine through the conserved F or W. Each record gives: D gene, V gene, J gene, clone size, CDR3 length, CDR3 protein, CDR3 DNA. A D gene is named only where the DNA matches it firmly. Clone size is not always given. Where it is, it says once, few, many or a class for expanded clones.

d_gene: TRBD2
v_gene: TRBV9
j_gene: TRBJ2-5
abundance: -
len: 15
CDR3aa: CASSAPSGISETQYF
CDR3nt: TGTGCCAGCAGCGCCCCTAGCGGGATATCGGAGACCCAGTACTTC

d_gene: TRBD1
v_gene: TRBV19
j_gene: TRBJ2-7
abundance: -
len: 16
CDR3aa: CASSSRGQGQIYEQYF
CDR3nt: TGTGCCAGTAGTTCTCGAGGACAGGGCCAAATCTACGAGCAGTACTTC

d_gene: -
v_gene: TRBV18
j_gene: TRBJ1-5
abundance: -
len: 17
CDR3aa: CASSPLGTNGRNQPQHF
CDR3nt: TGTGCCAGCTCACCACTTGGGACAAACGGACGTAATCAGCCCCAGCATTTT

d_gene: -
v_gene: TRBV18
j_gene: TRBJ2-1
abundance: -
len: 14
CDR3aa: CASSPPREYNEQFF
CDR3nt: TGTGCCAGCTCACCACCGCGGGAATACAATGAGCAGTTCTTC

d_gene: TRBD2
v_gene: TRBV6-6
j_gene: TRBJ2-5
abundance: once
len: 18
CDR3aa: CASSHRTSGGASEKTQYF
CDR3nt: TGTGCCAGCAGTCATAGGACTAGCGGGGGGGCGAGCGAAAAGACCCAGTACTTC

d_gene: -
v_gene: TRBV5-4
j_gene: TRBJ2-7
abundance: -
len: 15
CDR3aa: CASSFRVLGPYEQYF
CDR3nt: TGTGCCAGCAGCTTTAGGGTGTTGGGTCCCTACGAGCAGTACTTC

d_gene: -
v_gene: TRBV25-1
j_gene: TRBJ1-6
abundance: -
len: 13
CDR3aa: CASRGAAYSPLHF
CDR3nt: TGTGCCAGCCGGGGGGCTGCCTATTCACCCCTCCACTTT

d_gene: -
v_gene: TRBV2
j_gene: TRBJ1-2
abundance: -
len: 13
CDR3aa: CASSLRKGDGYTF
CDR3nt: TGTGCCAGCAGCCTCCGAAAGGGAGATGGCTACACCTTC

d_gene: -
v_gene: TRBV7-2
j_gene: TRBJ2-2
abundance: -
len: 15
CDR3aa: CASSSRRSGIGELFF
CDR3nt: TGTGCCAGCAGCTCGAGGCGTTCAGGGATCGGGGAGCTGTTTTTT

d_gene: -
v_gene: TRBV28
j_gene: TRBJ2-7
abundance: -
len: 15
CDR3aa: CASSSPGASSYEQYF
CDR3nt: TGTGCCAGCAGTTCTCCGGGAGCCTCCTCCTACGAGCAGTACTTC

d_gene: -
v_gene: TRBV24-1
j_gene: TRBJ2-2
abundance: -
len: 15
CDR3aa: CATSGAGPDTGELFF
CDR3nt: TGTGCCACCAGTGGTGCCGGGCCAGACACCGGGGAGCTGTTTTTT

d_gene: TRBD1
v_gene: TRBV9
j_gene: TRBJ2-2
abundance: -
len: 17
CDR3aa: CASSVPGTGPDHGELFF
CDR3nt: TGTGCCAGCAGCGTACCCGGGACAGGGCCGGACCACGGGGAGCTGTTTTTT

d_gene: TRBD2
v_gene: TRBV7-9
j_gene: TRBJ2-1
abundance: -
len: 16
CDR3aa: CASSLEDRLAGNEQFF
CDR3nt: TGTGCCAGCAGCTTAGAGGATAGGCTAGCGGGAAATGAGCAGTTCTTC

d_gene: -
v_gene: TRBV7-9
j_gene: TRBJ2-1
abundance: -
len: 15
CDR3aa: CASSSPGHLYNEQFF
CDR3nt: TGTGCCAGCAGCAGTCCGGGACACCTCTACAATGAGCAGTTCTTC

d_gene: -
v_gene: TRBV19
j_gene: TRBJ1-5
abundance: once
len: 15
CDR3aa: CASSIFRGDEQPQHF
CDR3nt: TGTGCCAGTAGTATATTTAGGGGCGATGAGCAGCCCCAGCATTTT

d_gene: -
v_gene: TRBV2
j_gene: TRBJ1-2
abundance: -
len: 15
CDR3aa: CASSGWGVSVYGYTF
CDR3nt: TGTGCCAGCAGTGGATGGGGGGTCTCCGTCTATGGCTACACCTTC

d_gene: -
v_gene: TRBV11-2
j_gene: TRBJ2-1
abundance: -
len: 11
CDR3aa: CASSLSREQFF
CDR3nt: TGTGCCAGCAGCTTAAGCCGTGAGCAGTTCTTC

d_gene: -
v_gene: TRBV28
j_gene: TRBJ1-3
abundance: -
len: 15
CDR3aa: CASSLHGSRGNTIYF
CDR3nt: TGTGCCAGCAGTTTACACGGGTCGCGAGGAAACACCATATATTTT

d_gene: -
v_gene: TRBV5-1
j_gene: TRBJ1-2
abundance: few
len: 15
CDR3aa: CASRTTQGLNYGYTF
CDR3nt: TGCGCCAGCAGGACAACTCAGGGTTTAAACTATGGCTACACCTTC

d_gene: -
v_gene: TRBV6-4
j_gene: TRBJ1-5
abundance: -
len: 17
CDR3aa: CASSSQGRTWVFQPQHF
CDR3nt: TGTGCCAGCAGCTCGCAGGGCCGGACGTGGGTGTTTCAGCCCCAGCATTTT

d_gene: TRBD1
v_gene: TRBV12-3/TRBV12-4
j_gene: TRBJ1-1
abundance: -
len: 13
CDR3aa: CASRPTTGGRAFF
CDR3nt: TGTGCCAGCAGACCAACCACAGGGGGCCGGGCTTTCTTT

d_gene: -
v_gene: TRBV25-1
j_gene: TRBJ1-1
abundance: few
len: 12
CDR3aa: CASRSMNTEAFF
CDR3nt: TGTGCCAGCCGATCGATGAACACTGAAGCTTTCTTT

d_gene: TRBD1
v_gene: TRBV28
j_gene: TRBJ1-1
abundance: -
len: 16
CDR3aa: CASLHPGQGALTEAFF
CDR3nt: TGTGCCAGCTTACACCCGGGACAGGGGGCGCTGACTGAAGCTTTCTTT

d_gene: TRBD2
v_gene: TRBV7-2
j_gene: TRBJ2-1
abundance: -
len: 15
CDR3aa: CASSLERGDYNEQFF
CDR3nt: TGTGCCAGCAGCTTAGAGCGGGGGGACTACAATGAGCAGTTCTTC

d_gene: -
v_gene: TRBV10-3
j_gene: TRBJ1-3
abundance: once
len: 15
CDR3aa: CAISKQGSPGNTIYF
CDR3nt: TGTGCCATCAGTAAACAGGGTTCTCCCGGAAACACCATATATTTT

d_gene: TRBD1
v_gene: TRBV5-6
j_gene: TRBJ2-3
abundance: -
len: 15
CDR3aa: CASSADRGGTDTQYF
CDR3nt: TGTGCCAGCAGCGCAGACAGGGGCGGCACAGATACGCAGTATTTT

d_gene: -
v_gene: TRBV6-4
j_gene: TRBJ1-1
abundance: few
len: 15
CDR3aa: CASSEVSGEGTEAFF
CDR3nt: TGTGCCAGCAGTGAGGTTTCAGGGGAAGGCACTGAAGCTTTCTTT

d_gene: TRBD2
v_gene: TRBV11-3
j_gene: TRBJ2-7
abundance: -
len: 15
CDR3aa: CASSAGLASGYEQYF
CDR3nt: TGTGCCAGCAGCGCGGGGTTGGCTAGCGGCTACGAGCAGTACTTC

d_gene: -
v_gene: TRBV6-1
j_gene: TRBJ1-3
abundance: -
len: 13
CDR3aa: CASSELSGNTIYF
CDR3nt: TGTGCCAGCAGTGAGCTCTCTGGAAACACCATATATTTT